Presented here are 20 T cell receptor beta chains from one specimen sequenced in a study of read filtering for tumor transcriptome and immune sequencing. The library was built from around 400 ng RNA with molecular barcoded adaptors for alpha/delta and beta/gamma chains. Each CDR3 protein gets one entry after TCRdb re-called the reads with MiXCR. The repertoire holds 130,000 or so distinct CDR3 sequences, with roughly 13% as singletons. The specimen was a population of CD138-negative cells sorted from bone marrow. These TCRs come from a donor at least 40 years old with multiple myeloma.

This clonotype was found many times. At one end the junction does not follow the germline gene, possibly because of a read error. The chain is built from TRBV10-3 and TRBJ2-1, with 8 bases aligning to TRBD2. The germline CDR1 and CDR2 sequences are ENHRY and SYGVKD. The CDR3 covers 12 residues. The CDR3: CAVRLANNEQFF. The CDR3 nucleotides are TGTGCCGTCAGACTAGCGAACAATGAGCAGTTCTTC.

This clonotype was observed a handful of times. The chain combines TRBV10-1 with TRBJ2-1; 7 bases align to TRBD1. CDR3 size: 12 residues. V dropped 10 bases and J dropped 7; count of bases not matched to a gene: 7. CDR1 WNHNN and CDR2 SYGVQD come from the germline V gene (reference sequence). Here the CDR3 DNA reads TGCGCCACCTCGGACAGGAATAATGAGCAGTTCTTC. This gives the protein CATSDRNNEQFF.

In its sample, this clonotype was seen many times. The chain couples TRBV5-1 to TRBJ1-5, with 8 bases aligning to TRBD1. The junction had 6 bases not matched to a gene; V was cut back by 0 bases and J by 7 bases. Per germline, CDR1 SGHRS and CDR2 YFSETQ. This CDR3 is built from 15 residues. In nucleotides, the CDR3 is TGCGCCAGCAGCTTGGATGGACAGGGAAAACAGCCCCAGCATTTT. Protein product: CASSLDGQGKQPQHF.

A few counts support this clonotype. The chain carries TRBV18 and TRBJ1-2; the D gene is possibly TRBD1 (5 bases). The CDR3 totals 14 residues. The V and J ends lost 4 bases and 4 bases respectively, with 13 bases between them. Germline V gene data show CDR1 as KGHSH and CDR2 as LQKENI. The DNA of the CDR3 is TGTGCCAGCTCACGGGGCGAGAGGACCTATGGCTACACCTTC. It is translated as CASSRGERTYGYTF.

The sample holds many counts of this clonotype. This chain connects TRBV29-1 to TRBJ2-1; D remains ambiguous. This CDR3 has 12 residues. From germline, CDR1 is SQVTM and CDR2 ANQGSEA. Trimming removed 3 bases at V and 8 bases at J, with 11 bases between. CDR3 in amino acids: CSVESHRDEQFF. CDR3 nucleotide sequence: TGCAGCGTTGAGTCTCATAGGGATGAGCAGTTCTTC.

This clonotype has at least ten counts. The chain links TRBV6-2 or TRBV6-3 to TRBJ2-1; D might be TRBD2 (6 bases). This CDR3 spans 17 amino acids. CDR1 and CDR2 (germline): MNHEY, SVGEGT. Trimming shortened V by 6 bases and J by 8 bases, and 26 bases separated the two germline ends. CDR3 nucleotide sequence: TGTGCCAGCAGCTCGGGAGCTAGGCCTCCCCGGTTGGATGAGCAGTTCTTC. Its protein is CASSSGARPPRLDEQFF.

About this clonotype: Being one base from a much bigger clone, this may be a read error. The V call is TRBV20-1, the J call TRBJ2-2; D ambiguous. The germline V gene encodes CDR1 DFQATT and CDR2 SNEGSKA (reference sequence). V shed 4 bases and J shed 5 bases, with 11 bases lying between them. The CDR3 runs to 13 residues. CDR3 bases: TGCAGTGCTACCCCTCGGATAACCGGGGAGCTGTTTTTT. This codes for CSATPRITGELFF.

This clonotype was counted between two and nine times. The chain carries TRBV18 and TRBJ2-2; 8 bases map to TRBD1. The CDR3 has 16 residues. The trim removed 3 bases at V and 3 bases at J, leaving 6 bases unmatched. From germline, CDR1 is KGHSH and CDR2 LQKENI. CDR3 coding DNA: TGTGCCAGCTCACCGACAGGGGTCCGTGACACCGGGGAGCTGTTTTTT. Translated, it gives CASSPTGVRDTGELFF.

This clonotype was counted ten times or more. The J gene is TRBJ2-3, the V gene TRBV15; 8 positions agree with TRBD1. Germline CDR1 and CDR2: LNHNV and YYDKDF (reference sequence). With 10 bases clipped from V and 7 bases from J, the junction kept 10 bases outside the gene matches. This CDR3 is 13 amino acids long. The CDR3 sequence: CAIRDRPQNTQYF. DNA of the CDR3: TGTGCCATTCGGGACAGGCCCCAGAATACGCAGTATTTT.

The table lists this clonotype with many counts. CDR3 region: CASSVSLLAGGPNEQFF. The CDR3 DNA reads TGTGCCAGCAGTGTTTCCCTACTAGCGGGAGGGCCCAATGAGCAGTTCTTC. This chain joins TRBV2 and TRBJ2-1; TRBD2 aligns across 13 bases. Trimming removed 4 bases from V and 6 bases from J; junction bases left unmatched: 9. The CDR3 loop spans 17 amino acids. The germline gives CDR1 SNHLY, CDR2 FYNNEI.

A word on this clonotype: A much larger clone lies one base from this, so it may be a read error. This chain links TRBV19 with TRBJ1-5; a possible D gene is TRBD1 (6 bases). The CDR3 covers 15 residues. CDR1 and CDR2 (germline): LNHDA, SQIVND (reference sequence). Here the CDR3 DNA reads TGTGACAGTAGTATAGGGGGGGCGAGCAATCAGCCCCAGCATTTT. Protein product: CDSSIGGASNQPQHF.

Comment on this clonotype: A read error may be the cause here, since a much bigger clone is one base away. The chain links TRBV10-2 to TRBJ2-1; 10 bases are shared with TRBD2. CDR3 length equals 16 residues. Germline V lookup: CDR1 WSHSY, CDR2 SAAADI. The CDR3 DNA is TGCGCCAGCAGTGAGTCAGGGCTAGCGGGAGACAATGGGCAGTTCTTC. This translates into CASSESGLAGDNGQFF.

This chain connects TRBV6-5 to TRBJ1-2, with 7 bases matching TRBD1. J was trimmed by 5 bases and V by 2 bases; bases with no gene match: 8. Germline values: CDR1 MNHEY, CDR2 SVGAGI. The CDR3 length is 15 residues. The CDR3 spells CASSYPKRGRYGYTF. CDR3 bases: TGTGCCAGCAGTTACCCGAAGAGGGGGCGTTATGGCTACACCTTC.

In this sample, this clonotype turned up many times. The chain carries TRBV5-1 and TRBJ2-1, with 9 bases identical to TRBD2. The CDR3 runs 15 residues. Germline CDR1 is SGHRS and CDR2 is YFSETQ. With 4 bases clipped from V and 4 bases from J, the junction kept 6 bases outside the gene matches. CDR3 amino acids: CASSPRTSEYNEQFF. As DNA, the CDR3 is TGCGCCAGCAGCCCCCGGACTAGCGAGTACAATGAGCAGTTCTTC. Filled out from reference TRBV5-1 and TRBJ2-1, the complete variable domain reads KAGVTQTPRYLIKTRGQQVTLSCSPISGHRSVSWYQQTPGQGLQFLFEYFSETQRNKGNFPGRFSGRQFSNSRSEMNVSTLELGDSALYLCASSPRTSEYNEQFFGPGTRLTVL.

A few counts support this clonotype. V and J are TRBV13 and TRBJ2-5; maybe TRBD2 (6 bases). Germline V gene sequence: CDR1 PRHDT, CDR2 FYEKMQ (reference sequence). This CDR3 comprises 15 residues. Trimming removed 5 bases from V and 2 bases from J, with 15 bases in between. In DNA form, the CDR3 reads TGTGCCAGCAGCCCCTCTGCGGGGCGACAAGAGACCCAGTACTTC. Translation gives CASSPSAGRQETQYF.

This clonotype was found many times. The V and J genes are TRBV20-1 and TRBJ2-7; D may match TRBD1 or TRBD2 (5 bases each). The CDR3 loop spans 14 amino acids. Trimming took off 5 bases at V and 4 bases at J, with 18 bases between the two ends. Germline V gene sequence: CDR1 DFQATT, CDR2 SNEGSKA (reference sequence). The CDR3 reads CSARVSGTEYEQYF. The CDR3 DNA follows: TGCAGTGCTCGGGTCTCCGGGACGGAGTACGAGCAGTACTTC.

As regards this clonotype: A much larger clone differs by one base, so this may be a read error. V is TRBV20-1 and J is TRBJ2-5; 10 nucleotides line up with TRBD1. Germline CDR1 and CDR2: DFQATT and SNEGSKA (reference sequence). CDR3 length equals 13 residues. V lost 2 bases, J lost 8 bases, and 5 bases stayed unmatched. CDR3 in DNA: TGCAGTGCTAGAAGGGACAGGGGAAGAACCCAGTACTTC. Residues: CSARRDRGRTQYF.

This clonotype was seen ten or more times. The chain carries TRBV6-5 and TRBJ2-3, with TRBD2 identical over 15 bases. The CDR3 length is 17 residues. The ends lost 5 bases at V and 1 base at J; junction bases unmatched: 4. From germline, CDR1 is MNHEY and CDR2 SVGAGI. In DNA, the CDR3 is TGTGCCAGCAGTCGGACTAGCGGGAGGGCTGGCACAGATACGCAGTATTTT. It translates to CASSRTSGRAGTDTQYF.

To note about this clonotype: Possible read error: a much larger clone is one base away. This chain links TRBV5-1 with TRBJ2-7; TRBD2 matches at 7 bases. V was clipped by 5 bases and J by 2 bases; unmatched bases: 7. CDR1 and CDR2 (germline): SGHRS, YFSETQ. The CDR3 has 14 amino acids. CDR3 in DNA: TGCGCCAGCAGTGCGATCGGGACTACCTACGAGCAGTACTTC. It is translated as CASSAIGTTYEQYF.

This clonotype was seen at least ten times. This rearrangement joins TRBV6-5 to TRBJ2-5; 8 nucleotides match TRBD1. The CDR3 runs 14 residues. After removal of 6 bases from V and 5 bases from J, the junction contained 8 bases not matched to a gene. CDR1 is MNHEY, CDR2 SVGAGI, per germline. The CDR3 loop is CASSLTGALETQYF. CDR3 coding DNA: TGTGCCAGCAGCTTGACAGGGGCATTGGAGACCCAGTACTTC.